The 4 T cell receptor beta chains in this list originate from one sample, sequenced in a study of shared clonotypes between healthy human individuals. Produced via immunoSEQ multiplex PCR; TCRdb's table is partial and in-frame only. The table shows approximately 2,300,000 clones, with 85% to 95% occurring only once. The sequencing input was naive CD4+ T cells from PBMCs. Subset indicated: CD45RA+ positively selected. The origin of the receptors is a man aged 18 to 35 in good health. Some clones in this sample may be carry-over from other donors' samples.

This clone was picked up one time. The chain is built from TRBV18 and TRBJ1-4, with D possibly matching TRBD1 (5 bases). CDR3 length equals 13 residues. The germline CDR1 and CDR2 sequences are KGHSH and LQKENI. The germline V and J ends were trimmed by 6 bases and 8 bases, with 13 bases remaining between them. The CDR3 bases are TGTGCCAGCTCGGGGGGACTACGAGAAAAACTGTTTTTT. Protein product: CASSGGLREKLFF.

The V gene is TRBV11-1, the J gene TRBJ2-7; no reliable D call. Germline V CDR1 and CDR2: SGHAT, FQDESV (reference sequence). V was trimmed by 0 bases and J by 0 bases, leaving 9 bases between them. The CDR3 contains 15 residues. In nucleotides, the CDR3 is TGTGCCAGCAGCTTAGCGTTGGGCAGCTCCTACGAGCAGTACTTC. This translates into CASSLALGSSYEQYF.

The chain recombines TRBV21-1 with TRBJ2-5. TRBV21-1 is deemed a pseudogene. This CDR3 has 16 residues. CDR3 nucleotides: TGTGCCAGCAGCACCGGGAGGGACAGGCGTAAAGAGACCCAGTACTTC. Protein product: CASSTGRDRRKETQYF.

This chain joins TRBV11-2 and TRBJ1-3; D gene unclear. Germline V lookup: CDR1 SGHAT, CDR2 FQNNGV. The CDR3 spans 14 residues. Trimming took 6 bases from V and 4 from J, leaving 13 bases between them. The CDR3 loop is CASRAREEGNTIYF. The CDR3 bases are TGTGCCAGCAGGGCCCGGGAAGAAGGAAACACCATATATTTT.